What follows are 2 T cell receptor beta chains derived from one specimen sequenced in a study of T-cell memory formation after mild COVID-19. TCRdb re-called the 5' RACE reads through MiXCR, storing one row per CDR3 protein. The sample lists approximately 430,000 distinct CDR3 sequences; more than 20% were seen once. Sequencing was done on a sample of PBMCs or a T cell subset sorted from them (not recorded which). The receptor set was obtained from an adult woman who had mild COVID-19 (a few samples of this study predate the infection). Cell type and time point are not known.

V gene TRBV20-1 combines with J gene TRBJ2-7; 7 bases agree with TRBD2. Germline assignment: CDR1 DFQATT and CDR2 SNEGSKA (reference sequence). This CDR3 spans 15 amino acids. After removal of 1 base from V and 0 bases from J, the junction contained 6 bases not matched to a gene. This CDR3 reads CSARASSGLSYEQYF. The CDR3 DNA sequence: TGCAGTGCTAGAGCCTCTAGCGGCCTCTCCTACGAGCAGTACTTC.

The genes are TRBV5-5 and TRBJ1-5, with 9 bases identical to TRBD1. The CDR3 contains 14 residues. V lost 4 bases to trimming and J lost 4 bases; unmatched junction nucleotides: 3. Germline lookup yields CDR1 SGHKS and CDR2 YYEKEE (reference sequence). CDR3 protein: CASSGGTGNQPQHF. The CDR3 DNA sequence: TGTGCCAGCAGCGGTGGGACAGGGAATCAGCCCCAGCATTTT. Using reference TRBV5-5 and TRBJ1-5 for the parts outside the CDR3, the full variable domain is DAGVTQSPTHLIKTRGQQVTLRCSPISGHKSVSWYQQVLGQGPQFIFQYYEKEERGRGNFPDRFSARQFPNYSSELNVNALLLGDSALYLCASSGGTGNQPQHFGDGTRLSIL.